This record looks at one TCR beta chain sequence and its context. This sample stems from a study of T cell responses to AZD1222 COVID-19 vaccine. CDR1 is LGHDT and CDR2 is YNNKEL in the germline V gene (reference sequence). The length of the CDR3 is 13 residues. V lost 3 bases and J lost 7, with 12 bases in between. Produced via immunoSEQ multiplex PCR; TCRdb's table is partial and in-frame only. The table shows 110,000 to 150,000 clones, with around 89% occurring only once. This material consisted of peripheral blood, taken on day 0 of AZD1222 vaccination. The clonotype was recovered from an adult in good health. This chain links TRBV3-1 (or the pseudogene TRBV3-2) with TRBJ1-2, with D perhaps matching TRBD1 (5 bases). The CDR3: CASSQTERGGYTF. DNA of the CDR3: TGTGCCAGCAGCCAGACAGAAAGGGGTGGCTACACCTTC.